This T cell receptor (beta chain) was sequenced in a study of T-cell reconstitution after alpha-beta-depleted transplantation in children. V dropped 5 bases and J dropped 5; count of bases not matched to a gene: 2. This CDR3 is 12 amino acids long. CDR1 DFQATT and CDR2 SNEGSKA come from the germline V gene (reference sequence). TCRbeta library preparation incorporated unique molecular identifiers. TCRdb re-called the PCR reads with MiXCR, one entry per CDR3 protein. The repertoire holds a few hundred thousand distinct CDR3 sequences, with around 10% as singletons. The sample here was PBMCs from the stem cell graft donor, taken from the stem cell graft. The genes are TRBV20-1 and TRBJ2-2, with 7 positions matching TRBD1. The receptor comes from a human donor who donated a stem cell graft to a child with acute lymphoblastic leukemia. The CDR3 nucleotides read TGCAGTGCTGAGGGACAGACCGGGGAGCTGTTTTTT. Translation gives CSAEGQTGELFF.